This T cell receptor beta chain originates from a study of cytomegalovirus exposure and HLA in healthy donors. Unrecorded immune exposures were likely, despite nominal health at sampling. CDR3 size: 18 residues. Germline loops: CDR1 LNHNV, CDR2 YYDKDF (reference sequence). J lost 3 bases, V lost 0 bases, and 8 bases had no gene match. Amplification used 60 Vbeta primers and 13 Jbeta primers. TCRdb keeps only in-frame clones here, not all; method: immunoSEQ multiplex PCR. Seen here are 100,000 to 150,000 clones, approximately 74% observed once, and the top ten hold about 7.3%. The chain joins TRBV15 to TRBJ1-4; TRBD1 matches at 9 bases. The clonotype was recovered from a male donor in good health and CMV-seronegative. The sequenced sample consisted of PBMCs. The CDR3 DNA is TGTGCCACCAGCAGAGATGGGACAGGGCTAGGGGCTAATGAAAAACTGTTTTTT. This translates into CATSRDGTGLGANEKLFF.